The rows below give T cell receptor beta chains drawn from one sample of a study of T-cell reconstitution after alpha-beta-depleted transplantation in children. MiXCR, applied by TCRdb to the PCR reads, yields one record per CDR3 protein. In the table there are roughly 790,000 distinct CDR3 sequences, roughly 15% of which are singletons. Here the sequenced sample was PBMCs, mostly from graft donor cells, taken 360 days after TCRalphabeta/CD19-depleted stem cell transplant. These receptors originate from a male patient aged 5 to 17 who had a stem cell transplant for acute lymphoblastic leukemia, so the T cells may come from the graft donor. The CDR3 runs from the conserved cysteine through the conserved F or W. A D gene is named only where the DNA matches it firmly. Some rows have no size entry. The others give once, few or many, or a class for an expanded clone.

CDR3 | DNA | V | D | size | J
CASSTRGTSTDTQYF | TGTGCCAGCAGTACCAGGGGGACTAGCACAGATACGCAGTATTTT | TRBV12-3/TRBV12-4 | . | . | TRBJ2-3
CASSYSTGTSGANVLTF | TGTGCCAGCAGTTACTCGACGGGTACCTCTGGGGCCAACGTCCTGACTTTC | TRBV6-5 | . | few | TRBJ2-6
CASSSTTQETQYF | TGTGCCAGCAGCTCAACAACACAAGAGACCCAGTACTTC | TRBV7-2 | . | many | TRBJ2-5
CASSSSRAGLNTGELFF | TGTGCCAGCAGCTCCTCGAGGGCTGGACTGAACACCGGGGAGCTGTTTTTT | TRBV7-2 | . | . | TRBJ2-2
CASSQDSGAYNEQFF | TGCGCCAGCAGCCAAGATAGCGGGGCTTACAATGAGCAGTTCTTC | TRBV4-1 | TRBD2 | many | TRBJ2-1
CASSPGLAGYIQYF | TGTGCCAGCAGCCCCGGACTAGCGGGATACATTCAGTACTTC | TRBV3-1 | TRBD2 | . | TRBJ2-4
CASILEGQAGYTSPLHF | TGTGCCAGCATCTTAGAAGGACAAGCGGGTTATACTTCACCCCTCCACTTT | TRBV7-9 | . | few | TRBJ1-6
CASSFVDRGRYNSPLHF | TGTGCCAGCAGCTTCGTGGACAGGGGACGTTATAATTCACCCCTCCACTTT | TRBV5-6 | TRBD1 | . | TRBJ1-6
CASSDGVKVLTDTQYF | TGTGCCAGCAGTGACGGGGTCAAGGTCCTCACAGATACGCAGTATTTT | TRBV2 | . | few | TRBJ2-3
CASSEGLGGYEQYF | TGTGCCAGCAGCGAGGGACTCGGCGGTTACGAGCAGTACTTC | TRBV9 | . | many | TRBJ2-7
CSVISSNTQYF | TGCAGCGTTATCTCGAGCAATACGCAGTATTTT | TRBV29-1 | . | many | TRBJ2-3
CSVEGAWAGGNTDTQYF | TGCAGCGTTGAAGGGGCATGGGCGGGAGGCAACACAGATACGCAGTATTTT | TRBV29-1 | TRBD2 | many | TRBJ2-3
CASSSFSSGSYEQYF | TGTGCCAGCAGCTCATTCTCTAGCGGCTCCTACGAGCAGTACTTC | TRBV7-9 | TRBD2 | few | TRBJ2-7
CSAIGQGAGANVLTF | TGCAGTGCTATAGGTCAAGGGGCTGGGGCCAACGTCCTGACTTTC | TRBV20-1 | . | many | TRBJ2-6
CATSDLKDYQETQYF | TGTGCCACCAGTGATTTAAAGGACTACCAAGAGACCCAGTACTTC | TRBV24-1 | . | . | TRBJ2-5
CASSRASRALSTDTQYF | TGTGCCAGCAGTCGCGCCTCGAGGGCCCTCAGCACAGATACGCAGTATTTT | TRBV27 | . | few | TRBJ2-3
CASSPARKRDGSTDTQYF | TGTGCCAGCAGCCCAGCCAGGAAAAGGGACGGGAGCACAGATACGCAGTATTTT | TRBV7-1 | . | . | TRBJ2-3
CATSDFAGGVREQFF | TGTGCCACCAGTGATTTCGCCGGAGGAGTTAGAGAGCAGTTCTTC | TRBV24-1 | . | . | TRBJ2-1
CSVEDPGTADTQYF | TGCAGCGTTGAAGATCCTGGTACCGCAGATACGCAGTATTTT | TRBV29-1 | . | . | TRBJ2-3
CASSLELAGLDWAYEQYF | TGTGCCAGCAGCTTAGAACTAGCGGGACTCGACTGGGCCTACGAGCAGTACTTC | TRBV7-6 | TRBD2 | few | TRBJ2-7
CASSAAWRTYNEQFF | TGTGCCAGCAGCGCCGCCTGGCGTACCTACAATGAGCAGTTCTTC | TRBV7-9 | . | few | TRBJ2-1
CASSVTGDKGTQYF | TGCGCCAGCAGCGTGACAGGGGATAAGGGTACGCAGTATTTT | TRBV5-1 | TRBD1 | many | TRBJ2-3
CSGGGGRETQYF | TGCAGTGGCGGAGGGGGCAGGGAGACCCAGTACTTC | TRBV20-1 | . | many | TRBJ2-5
CASSAALNYEQYF | TGCGCCAGCAGCGCCGCGCTGAACTACGAGCAGTACTTC | TRBV10-2 | . | . | TRBJ2-7
CASSLVSGAHLGYF | TGTGCCAGCAGCTTAGTTAGCGGAGCCCACCTGGGGTACTTC | TRBV7-6 | . | . | TRBJ2-5
CSVVQGNQPQHF | TGCAGCGTTGTACAGGGGAATCAGCCCCAGCATTTT | TRBV29-1 | TRBD1 | . | TRBJ1-5
CALGLMNTEAFF | TGTGCCCTCGGACTGATGAACACTGAAGCTTTCTTT | TRBV30 | . | few | TRBJ1-1